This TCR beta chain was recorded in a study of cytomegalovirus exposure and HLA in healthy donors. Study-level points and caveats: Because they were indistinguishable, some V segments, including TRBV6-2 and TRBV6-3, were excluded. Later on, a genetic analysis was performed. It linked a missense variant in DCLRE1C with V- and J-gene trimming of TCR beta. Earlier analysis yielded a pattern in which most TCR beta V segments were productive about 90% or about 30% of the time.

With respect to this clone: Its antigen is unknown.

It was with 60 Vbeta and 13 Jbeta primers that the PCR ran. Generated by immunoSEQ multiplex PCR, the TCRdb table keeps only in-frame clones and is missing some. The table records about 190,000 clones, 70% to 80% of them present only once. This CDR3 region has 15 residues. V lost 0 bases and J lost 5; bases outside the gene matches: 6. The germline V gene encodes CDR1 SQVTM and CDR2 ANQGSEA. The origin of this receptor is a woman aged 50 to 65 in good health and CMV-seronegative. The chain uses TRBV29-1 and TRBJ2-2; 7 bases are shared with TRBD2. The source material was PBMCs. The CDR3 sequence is CSVEESGTRTGELFF. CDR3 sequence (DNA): TGCAGCGTTGAAGAGAGCGGGACCAGGACCGGGGAGCTGTTTTTT.